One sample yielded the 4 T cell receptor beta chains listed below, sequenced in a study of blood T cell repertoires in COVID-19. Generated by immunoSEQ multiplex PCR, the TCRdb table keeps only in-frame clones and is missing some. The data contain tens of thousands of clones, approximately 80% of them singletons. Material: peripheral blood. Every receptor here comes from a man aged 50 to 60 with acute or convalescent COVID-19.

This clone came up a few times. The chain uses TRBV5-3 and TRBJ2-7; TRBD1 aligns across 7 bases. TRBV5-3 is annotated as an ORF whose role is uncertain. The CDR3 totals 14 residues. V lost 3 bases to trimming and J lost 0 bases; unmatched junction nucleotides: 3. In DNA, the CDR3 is TGTGCCAGAAGCTCCTCAGGGGGCTCCTACGAGCAGTACTTC. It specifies CARSSSGGSYEQYF.

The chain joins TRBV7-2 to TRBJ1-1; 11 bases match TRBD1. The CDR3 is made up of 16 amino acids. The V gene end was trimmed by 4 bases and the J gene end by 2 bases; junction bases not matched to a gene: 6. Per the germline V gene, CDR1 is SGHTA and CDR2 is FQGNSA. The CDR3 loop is CASSSGTGGVNTEAFF. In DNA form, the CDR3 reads TGTGCCAGCAGCTCCGGGACAGGGGGGGTTAACACTGAAGCTTTCTTT.

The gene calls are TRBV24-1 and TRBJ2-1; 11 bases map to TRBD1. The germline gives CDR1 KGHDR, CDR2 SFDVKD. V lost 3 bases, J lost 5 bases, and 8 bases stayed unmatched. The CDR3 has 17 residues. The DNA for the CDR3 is TGTGCCACCAGTGATGTGCCCGGGACAGGGGGTCACAATGAGCAGTTCTTC. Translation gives CATSDVPGTGGHNEQFF.

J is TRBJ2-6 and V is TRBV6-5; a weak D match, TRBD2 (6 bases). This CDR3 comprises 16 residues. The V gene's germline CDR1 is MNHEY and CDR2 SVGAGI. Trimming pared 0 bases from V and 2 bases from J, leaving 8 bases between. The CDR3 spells CASSYSGGTGANVLTF. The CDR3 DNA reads TGTGCCAGCAGTTACTCGGGCGGGACTGGGGCCAACGTCCTGACTTTC.